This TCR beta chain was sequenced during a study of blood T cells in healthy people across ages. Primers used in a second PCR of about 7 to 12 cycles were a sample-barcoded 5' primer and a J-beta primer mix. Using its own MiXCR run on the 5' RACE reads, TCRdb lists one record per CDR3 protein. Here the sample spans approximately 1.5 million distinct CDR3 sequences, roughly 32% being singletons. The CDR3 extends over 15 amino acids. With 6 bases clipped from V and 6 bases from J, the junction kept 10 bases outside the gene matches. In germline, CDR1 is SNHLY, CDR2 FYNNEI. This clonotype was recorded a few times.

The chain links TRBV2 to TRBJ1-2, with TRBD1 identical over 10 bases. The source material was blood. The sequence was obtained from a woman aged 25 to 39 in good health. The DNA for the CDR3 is TGTGCCAGCAGGACAGGGGGCGGGTTTTCGGATGGCTACACCTTC. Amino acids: CASRTGGGFSDGYTF.